These T cell receptor beta chains were read from a single sample in a study of CD8 T cells in ankylosing spondylitis. TCRdb redid the calling of the 5' RACE reads with MiXCR, one entry per CDR3 protein. In the table there are 69,000 or so distinct CDR3 sequences, roughly 5.3% of which are singletons. Sequencing was carried out using blood, either unsorted or a sorted T cell fraction (not recorded which). The receptors derive from a male donor with ankylosing spondylitis or in good health (not recorded which). The CDR3 runs from the conserved cysteine through the conserved F or W. A D gene is named only where the DNA matches it firmly. Clone size is stated in some rows and not others, as once, few, many or a class when expanded.

abundance	j_gene	v_gene	d_gene	CDR3nt	CDR3aa
many	TRBJ1-4	TRBV28	NA	TGTGCCAGCAGAAACTCGGGCCCCGAAAAACTGTTTTTT	CASRNSGPEKLFF
many	TRBJ2-2	TRBV20-1	TRBD2	TGCAGTGCTAGGATGGGGGGGTCTGGCACCGGGGAGCTGTTTTTT	CSARMGGSGTGELFF
many	TRBJ2-6	TRBV5-1	NA	TGCGCCAGCGGTCTGGGGCTCCTCTCTGGGGCCAACGTCCTGACTTTC	CASGLGLLSGANVLTF
NA	TRBJ2-1	TRBV28	TRBD2	TGTGCCAGCAGCCCGGTCGGGGGACTAGGCTACAATGAGCAGTTCTTC	CASSPVGGLGYNEQFF
many	TRBJ1-5	TRBV6-1	NA	TGTGCCAGCAGCGCTCGGAGTAGCAATCAGCCCCAGCATTTT	CASSARSSNQPQHF
many	TRBJ1-5	TRBV19	NA	TGTGCCAGTAGTATCGGCTCCTATCTTCAGCCCCAGCATTTT	CASSIGSYLQPQHF
many	TRBJ2-1	TRBV7-9	TRBD2	TGTGCCAGCAGCCCCCGGACAGCATTGCGGGGGGGAGATGAGCAGTTCTTC	CASSPRTALRGGDEQFF
many	TRBJ1-2	TRBV27	NA	TGTGCCAGCAGTACCTACAGGGATCTTAACTATGGCTACACCTTC	CASSTYRDLNYGYTF
many	TRBJ2-1	TRBV4-1	TRBD1	TGCGCCAGCAGCCAGGGACCGGGACAGAAGGGATCCAATGAGCAGTTCTTC	CASSQGPGQKGSNEQFF
many	TRBJ1-4	TRBV28	NA	TGTGCCAGCAGTTCCGGACCAATTGCAACTAATGAAAAACTGTTTTTT	CASSSGPIATNEKLFF
many	TRBJ1-2	TRBV14	NA	TGTGCCAGCAGCCCTACGAGGGCGCATGGCTACACCTTC	CASSPTRAHGYTF
many	TRBJ2-3	TRBV29-1	NA	TGCAGCGTTGCACAGAACACAGATACGCAGTATTTT	CSVAQNTDTQYF
many	TRBJ1-1	TRBV27	TRBD1	TGTGCCAGCAGAAACAGGGGAACTGAAGCTTTCTTT	CASRNRGTEAFF
many	TRBJ2-7	TRBV20-1	NA	TGCAGTTTCATCGTCCCCTGGGGCTACGAGCAGTACTTC	CSFIVPWGYEQYF
many	TRBJ2-1	TRBV29-1	NA	NA	CSVGRGSGGALIF
many	TRBJ1-1	TRBV9	NA	TGTGCCAGCAGCCCGCCCTCGGCCACTGAAGCTTTCTTT	CASSPPSATEAFF
many	TRBJ2-7	TRBV7-8	TRBD1	TGTGCCAGCAGCTTAGAGGCGGCAGGGGGAAGCTTTTACTTC	CASSLEAAGGSFYF
many	TRBJ2-1	TRBV5-1	TRBD1	TGCGCCAGCAGCCCCTACCGGGACAGCAGAAATGAGCAGTTCTTC	CASSPYRDSRNEQFF
many	TRBJ2-3	TRBV20-1	TRBD2	TGCAGTGCAGACACCGGGACTAGCGGGAGGGTTCGCACAGATACGCAGTATTTT	CSADTGTSGRVRTDTQYF
few	TRBJ2-2	TRBV5-1	NA	TGCGCCAGCAGCTTGGTGGCTAGCGGGGAGCTGTTTTTT	CASSLVASGELFF
many	TRBJ2-7	TRBV6-1	TRBD1	TGTGCCAGCACTTGGACAGGGAACGAGCAGTACTTC	CASTWTGNEQYF
few	TRBJ1-6	TRBV7-2	NA	TGTGCCAGCCGCGACACTCTTTTTTTCCACTTT	CASRDTLFFHF
many	TRBJ1-4	TRBV6-1	TRBD1	TGTGCCAGCGGCCGGGACAGGCCTAATGAAAAACTGTTTTTT	CASGRDRPNEKLFF
NA	TRBJ1-1	TRBV11-1	NA	TGTGCCAGCAGCTTAGAAGGGGCGCACACTGAAGCTTTCTTT	CASSLEGAHTEAFF
many	TRBJ1-1	TRBV12-3/TRBV12-4	NA	TGTGCCAGCAGTTTAGCAGGGATGGGCACTGAAGCTTTCTTT	CASSLAGMGTEAFF
many	TRBJ2-1	TRBV4-1	NA	TGCGCCAGCAGCCCATCAACAGGGTTCTATGAGCAGTTCTTC	CASSPSTGFYEQFF
many	TRBJ1-5	TRBV21-1	NA	TGTGCCAGCAGCAAGAAAGGGGGATGCAATCAGCCCCAGCATTTT	CASSKKGGCNQPQHF
NA	TRBJ2-3	TRBV7-3	TRBD2	TGTGCCAGCAGCTTAAAGGCGGGGGGTAATGGGTATTTT	CASSLKAGGNGYF
many	TRBJ1-1	TRBV7-3	NA	TGTGCCAGCAGCTTAAGTAGGGACACTGAAGCTTTCTTT	CASSLSRDTEAFF
NA	TRBJ2-7	TRBV11-2	TRBD2	TGTGCCAGCAGCTTGACGGGACTAGCGGGCTACGAGCAGTACTTC	CASSLTGLAGYEQYF
many	TRBJ2-5	TRBV29-1	NA	TGCAGCGTTGCGGCGGCACAAGAGACCCAGTACTTC	CSVAAAQETQYF
many	TRBJ2-2	TRBV5-1	NA	TGCGCCAGCAGTTCGTACATGAACACCGGGGAGCTGTTTTTT	CASSSYMNTGELFF
many	TRBJ2-7	TRBV20-1	NA	TGCAGTGCTAGGGGGGGTCTCTCCTACGAGCAGTACTTC	CSARGGLSYEQYF
many	TRBJ2-1	TRBV5-1	NA	TGCGCCAGCAGCTTGGGCATGCGGTTGAGCTCCTACAATGAGCAGTTCTTC	CASSLGMRLSSYNEQFF
many	TRBJ1-1	TRBV10-3	NA	TGTGCCATCATAGGCGCGGAGAACACTGAAGCTTTCTTT	CAIIGAENTEAFF
many	TRBJ1-1	TRBV10-1	NA	TGCGCCAGCAGTGACCCACAGATCAGAGCCAAGAACACTGAAGCTTTCTTT	CASSDPQIRAKNTEAFF
many	TRBJ1-3	TRBV27	NA	TGTGCCAGCAGTTTCTCCGACGGTCCCATATATTTT	CASSFSDGPIYF
many	TRBJ2-1	TRBV5-5	TRBD2	TGTGCCAGCAGCCCCCCGGGACTAGCGGGGGGGAGCTCCTACAATGAGCAGTTCTTC	CASSPPGLAGGSSYNEQFF
many	TRBJ2-3	TRBV5-1	NA	TGCGCCAGCGCCATCAAGGCCAGCGAAGCGGATACGCAGTATTTT	CASAIKASEADTQYF
many	TRBJ1-1	TRBV5-1	NA	TGCGCCAGCAGCCAAAAGGCCACCGGGGGCGCTTACACTGAAGCTTTCTTT	CASSQKATGGAYTEAFF
few	TRBJ2-7	TRBV9	NA	TGTGCCAGCAGCGTAGAGGGCAGGGCCTTATACTACGAGCAGTACTTC	CASSVEGRALYYEQYF
many	TRBJ1-1	TRBV27	NA	TGTGCCAGCAGTTTAGGGATCGGAAGCACTGAAGCTTTCTTT	CASSLGIGSTEAFF
many	TRBJ2-2	TRBV28	TRBD1	TGTGCCAGCAGTTCGGACAGGGGAAGCACCGGGGAGCTGTTTTTT	CASSSDRGSTGELFF
many	TRBJ1-1	TRBV30	NA	TGTGCCTGGAGTGCCGGGCAGAACACTGAAGCTTTCTTT	CAWSAGQNTEAFF